This T cell receptor (beta chain) was found in a study of shared clonotypes between healthy human individuals. Naive CD45RA+ and memory CD45RA-negative subsets were split from CD4+ cells. V was clipped by 6 bases and J by 1 base; unmatched bases: 7. The CDR3 spans 16 residues. Germline loops: CDR1 MNHNY, CDR2 SVGAGI (reference sequence). The deep-level immunoSEQ assay was used. Several immunoSEQ plates held equal portions of the genomic DNA taken from each subset. Profiled with immunoSEQ multiplex PCR; TCRdb holds only in-frame clones, not every one. Among over 1.4 million clones listed, roughly 96% were seen once.

This chain uses TRBV6-6 with TRBJ2-3, with 10 nucleotides matching TRBD2. Specimen: naive CD4+ T cells sorted from blood. This sample's subset: CD45RA+ positively selected. The sequence came from a young man in good health. The CDR3 region has the DNA TGTGCCAGCAGCCGGCTAGCGGGAGTTGGCACAGATACGCAGTATTTT. It is translated as CASSRLAGVGTDTQYF.